The 9 T cell receptor beta chains below all came from one sample that was sequenced in a study of T cells in Graves' hyperthyroidism and ophthalmopathy. Amplification of TCR beta CDR3 regions was performed using RNA transcripts as template. The HTBI primer set served for first-round RT-PCR of the TCR CDR3. Via MiXCR, TCRdb re-called the multiplex PCR reads, giving one row per CDR3 protein. The sample has hundreds of thousands of distinct CDR3 sequences, 11% to 15% seen once. The sample was blood. The receptors derive from a woman aged 30 to 39 with Graves' hyperthyroidism.

The chain recombines TRBV5-8 with TRBJ1-4; 10 bases agree with TRBD1. The germline V gene has CDR1 SGHTS and CDR2 YDEGEE. CDR3 length: 17 residues. V lost 0 bases, J lost 6 bases, and 8 bases stayed unmatched. The chain's CDR3 is CASSLVLRGTGDEKLFF. The DNA of the CDR3 is TGTGCCAGCAGCTTGGTTTTGCGCGGGACAGGGGATGAAAAACTGTTTTTT.

This clonotype came up many times. This chain uses TRBV12-3 or TRBV12-4 with TRBJ1-3; D ambiguous. The V end lost 5 bases, the J end lost 0 bases, and 14 bases lay between the germline ends. There are 16 residues in the CDR3. The CDR3, as DNA: TGTGCCAGCAGTACACCTATTGGGATCTCTGGAAACACCATATATTTT. Its protein product is CASSTPIGISGNTIYF.

The chain is built from TRBV30 and TRBJ1-5; no clear D. The CDR3 is 13 residues long. The ends were cut back, 0 bases at V and 7 bases at J, with 10 bases in the middle. CDR1 GTSNPN and CDR2 SVGIG come from the germline V gene (reference sequence). The CDR3 sequence: CAWSVHLRQPQHF. The CDR3 DNA sequence: TGTGCCTGGAGTGTACACCTCCGACAGCCCCAGCATTTT. Combining the CDR3 with reference TRBV30 and TRBJ1-5 gives the whole variable domain SQTIHQWPATLVQPVGSPLSLECTVEGTSNPNLYWYRQAAGRGLQLLFYSVGIGQISSEVPQNLSASRPQDRQFILSSKKLLLSDSGFYLCAWSVHLRQPQHFGDGTRLSIL.

This clonotype has more than one count but fewer than ten. J is TRBJ1-2 and V is TRBV6-6; 8 bases match TRBD1. CDR3 size: 16 residues. Germline lookup yields CDR1 MNHNY and CDR2 SVGAGI (reference sequence). V was pared by 2 bases and J by 2 bases, with 7 bases of the junction left unmatched. The chain's CDR3 is CASSYDGQGQNYGYTF. Here the CDR3 DNA reads TGTGCCAGCAGTTACGACGGACAGGGACAAAACTATGGCTACACCTTC.

This clonotype appeared many times. The chain links TRBV13 to TRBJ2-7, with 9 bases lining up with TRBD1. The CDR3 runs 15 residues. Germline CDR1 is PRHDT and CDR2 is FYEKMQ (reference sequence). The V gene end was trimmed by 4 bases and the J gene end by 4 bases; junction bases not matched to a gene: 8. CDR3 amino acids: CASSSTGGSSYEQYF. The DNA of the CDR3 is TGTGCCAGCAGCTCCACAGGGGGCTCGTCTTACGAGCAGTACTTC.

This clonotype was found many times. This chain uses TRBV20-1 with TRBJ1-1; D gene uncertain. The CDR3 spans 15 residues. Germline values: CDR1 DFQATT, CDR2 SNEGSKA (reference sequence). V was cut by 3 bases and J by 0 bases, with 14 bases left in between. The CDR3 loop reads CSASPPGNLNTEAFF. The CDR3 bases are TGCAGTGCTAGTCCCCCGGGGAACCTGAACACTGAAGCTTTCTTT.

This clonotype was found many times. CDR3 region: CSASKLAGGTGELFF. CDR3 DNA: TGCAGTGCTAGTAAGCTAGCGGGAGGAACCGGGGAGCTGTTTTTT. V is TRBV20-1 and J is TRBJ2-2; 11 bases agree with TRBD2. With 3 bases clipped from V and 5 bases from J, the junction kept 5 bases outside the gene matches. The CDR3 spans 15 residues. Germline V lookup: CDR1 DFQATT, CDR2 SNEGSKA (reference sequence).

This clonotype was seen a few times. This chain connects TRBV20-1 to TRBJ2-1, with TRBD2 matching over 9 bases. The germline V gene has CDR1 DFQATT and CDR2 SNEGSKA (reference sequence). The trim removed 5 bases at V and 6 bases at J, leaving 11 bases unmatched. The CDR3 extends over 15 amino acids. In DNA, the CDR3 is TGCAGTGCTTATTTGGCGGGAGGGCCCCTCAATGAGCAGTTCTTC. Its protein product is CSAYLAGGPLNEQFF.

The V and J genes are TRBV20-1 and TRBJ2-5, with D perhaps TRBD2 (6 bases). With 0 bases removed from V and 2 bases from J, the gap between germline ends came to 19 bases. Germline CDR1 DFQATT, CDR2 SNEGSKA (reference sequence). The CDR3 loop spans 17 amino acids. CDR3 coding DNA: TGCAGTGCTAGAGAGCGAAAAGTTGGGCGGGAACAAGAGACCCAGTACTTC. Amino acid sequence: CSARERKVGREQETQYF.